Shown below are 22 T cell receptor beta chains from a single sample sequenced in a study of blood T cell repertoires in COVID-19. Method: immunoSEQ multiplex PCR; TCRdb's copy keeps in-frame clones and lacks some. This sample has more than 300,000 clones, with 88% found just once. The sample was PBMCs or T cells enriched from blood (not recorded which). The receptors stem from a woman between 18 and 29 years old who had recovered from COVID-19.

The chain combines TRBV27 with TRBJ1-1, with D possibly matching TRBD1 (6 bases). Germline lookup yields CDR1 MNHEY and CDR2 SMNVEV (reference sequence). V lost 6 bases and J lost 5, with 16 bases in between. The length of the CDR3 is 14 residues. This CDR3 reads CASRGIGGLTEAFF. Written as DNA, the CDR3 is TGTGCCAGCAGGGGGATCGGGGGGCTAACTGAAGCTTTCTTT.

The V and J genes are TRBV6-5 and TRBJ2-5; D call uncertain. The CDR3 loop spans 13 amino acids. Per the germline V gene, CDR1 is MNHEY and CDR2 is SVGAGI. The V and J ends lost 4 bases and 1 base respectively, with 7 bases between them. This CDR3 is CASSSTIQETQYF. The CDR3 DNA follows: TGTGCCAGCAGTTCCACAATCCAAGAGACCCAGTACTTC.

This clone was seen only once. The V call is TRBV7-2, the J call TRBJ2-7; D might be TRBD2 (7 bases). Germline V gene data show CDR1 as SGHTA and CDR2 as FQGNSA. The V end was cut by 1 base, the J end by 3 bases, with 13 bases between. CDR3 length equals 15 residues. The CDR3 DNA reads as TGTGCCAGCAGCTTAGAGGGGGGGGCAAGCTACGAGCAGTACTTC. It translates to CASSLEGGASYEQYF.

J is TRBJ2-2 and V is TRBV9; the match to TRBD2 covers 8 bases. The germline V gene encodes CDR1 SGDLS and CDR2 YYNGEE. V gave up 0 bases and J gave up 3 bases; unmatched junction bases: 4. This CDR3 region has 16 residues. CDR3 sequence reads: CASSVVPAGDTGELFF. CDR3 DNA: TGTGCCAGCAGCGTAGTCCCAGCGGGGGACACCGGGGAGCTGTTTTTT.

V is TRBV5-6 and J is TRBJ1-3; TRBD1 might be the D (5 bases). V was shortened by 2 bases and J by 2 bases, with 8 bases between the two germline ends. The CDR3 runs 14 residues. Germline V gene sequence: CDR1 SGHDT, CDR2 YYEEEE. This chain's CDR3 is CASSFQGTGNTIYF. The CDR3 DNA reads as TGTGCCAGCAGCTTCCAGGGTACTGGAAACACCATATATTTT. The entire variable domain, with the rest obtained from reference TRBV5-6 and TRBJ1-3, is as follows: DAGVTQSPTHLIKTRGQQVTLRCSPKSGHDTVSWYQQALGQGPQFIFQYYEEEERQRGNFPDRFSGHQFPNYSSELNVNALLLGDSALYLCASSFQGTGNTIYFGEGSWLTVV.

A remark on this clone: Other DNA sequences in the sample encode the same CDR3. This chain connects TRBV6-1 to TRBJ1-4; a weak D match, TRBD1 (5 bases). Germline-derived CDR1 and CDR2 are MNHNS and SASEGT. The CDR3 runs to 13 residues. The V and J ends lost 0 bases and 7 bases respectively, with 6 bases between them. The CDR3 loop is CASSEAGGEKLFF. DNA for the CDR3: TGTGCCAGCAGTGAAGCGGGGGGTGAAAAACTGTTTTTT.

The chain joins TRBV7-8 to TRBJ1-5, with 9 bases fitting TRBD1. V dropped 2 bases and J dropped 7; count of bases not matched to a gene: 6. This CDR3 spans 15 amino acids. CDR1 SGHVS and CDR2 FQNEAQ come from the germline V gene. This chain's CDR3 is CASSLLQGAGQPQHF. The CDR3 DNA sequence: TGTGCCAGCAGCTTACTACAGGGGGCAGGACAGCCCCAGCATTTT. The complete variable domain, with remaining parts taken from reference TRBV7-8 and TRBJ1-5, reads GAGVSQSPRYKVAKRGQDVALRCDPISGHVSLFWYQQALGQGPEFLTYFQNEAQLDKSGLPSDRFFAERPEGSVSTLKIQRTQQEDSAVYLCASSLLQGAGQPQHFGDGTRLSIL.

V gene TRBV2 combines with J gene TRBJ1-1; TRBD1 is a possible D gene (6 bases). CDR3 length: 13 residues. V was clipped by 2 bases and J by 3 bases, with 7 bases between them. Per germline, CDR1 SNHLY and CDR2 FYNNEI. CDR3 amino acids: CASSERGYTEAFF. The CDR3, as DNA: TGTGCCAGCAGTGAAAGGGGGTACACTGAAGCTTTCTTT.

The gene calls are TRBV6-4 and TRBJ2-6; a possible D gene is TRBD1 (6 bases). Germline V gene sequence: CDR1 MRHNA, CDR2 SNTAGT. The length of the CDR3 is 17 residues. V lost 2 bases and J lost 4, with 15 bases in between. The CDR3 DNA reads TGTGCCAGCAGTGACGGACTGGGGGCAGGGGGGGCCAACGTCCTGACTTTC. The encoded protein is CASSDGLGAGGANVLTF.

The chain couples TRBV6-5 to TRBJ1-5; D is unresolved. V was pared by 2 bases and J by 3 bases, with 5 bases between. CDR1 and CDR2 (germline): MNHEY, SVGAGI. This CDR3 region has 13 residues. This chain's CDR3 is CASSYQYNQPQHF. The CDR3 nucleotides read TGTGCCAGCAGTTACCAGTACAATCAGCCCCAGCATTTT.

The chain joins TRBV5-1 to TRBJ1-2, with a weak D call TRBD1 (6 bases). Germline assignment: CDR1 SGHRS and CDR2 YFSETQ. V lost 4 bases, J lost 4 bases, and 11 bases lay in between. CDR3 length: 13 residues. CDR3 region: CASSDGQFYGYTF. DNA for the CDR3: TGCGCCAGCAGCGATGGACAGTTCTATGGCTACACCTTC.

The chain recombines TRBV5-3 with TRBJ1-1, with 9 bases identical to TRBD1. TRBV5-3 is designated an ORF whose function remains uncertain. V dropped 3 bases and J dropped 0; count of bases not matched to a gene: 9. This CDR3 has 17 amino acids. Written as DNA, the CDR3 is TGTGCCAGAAGCTCAGTCCCGGGACAGGGTGTGAACACTGAAGCTTTCTTT. It specifies CARSSVPGQGVNTEAFF.

CDR3 coding DNA: TGTGCCAGCAGCTATAGCGGGGGGGGTTACAATGAGCAGTTCTTC. Its protein product is CASSYSGGGYNEQFF. This rearrangement joins TRBV5-4 to TRBJ2-1; 11 bases line up with TRBD2. With 3 bases clipped from V and 4 bases from J, the junction kept 3 bases outside the gene matches. CDR3 size: 15 residues. Germline V gene sequence: CDR1 SGHNT, CDR2 YYREEE (reference sequence).

This clone was recorded only once. The chain employs TRBV5-1 and TRBJ1-1; D is undetermined. This CDR3 has 15 amino acids. Trimming removed 4 bases at V and 7 bases at J, with 20 bases between. Germline lookup yields CDR1 SGHRS and CDR2 YFSETQ. In nucleotides, the CDR3 is TGCGCCAGCAGCCTAGATTATGGTTGGGGAGTTGAAGCTTTCTTT. Protein sequence: CASSLDYGWGVEAFF.

In regard to this clone: This specimen includes other DNA sequences encoding the same CDR3. The V gene is TRBV7-3, the J gene TRBJ2-2; 7 bases agree with TRBD2. The V gene end was trimmed by 4 bases and the J gene end by 2 bases; junction bases not matched to a gene: 1. The CDR3 covers 14 residues. Per germline, CDR1 SGHTA and CDR2 FQGTGA. As DNA, the CDR3 is TGTGCCAGCAGCTCGGGACTAAACACCGGGGAGCTGTTTTTT. Translated, it gives CASSSGLNTGELFF.

As for this clone: A read error may be the cause here, since a much bigger clone is one base away. This sample also contains other DNA sequences that code for the same CDR3. V gene TRBV6-5 combines with J gene TRBJ2-1; 13 nucleotides agree with TRBD2. The CDR3 length is 15 residues. Germline V gene data show CDR1 as MNHEY and CDR2 as SVGAGI. The CDR3 DNA reads as TGTGCCAGCAGTCAACTAGCGGGGGGGCGGAATGAGCAATTCTTC. Its translation: CASSQLAGGRNEQFF.

The genes are TRBV19 and TRBJ1-1, with D uncertain. Germline assignment: CDR1 LNHDA and CDR2 SQIVND (reference sequence). Trimming stripped 5 bases from V and 5 bases from J, with 15 bases between. This CDR3 spans 14 amino acids. CDR3 sequence (DNA): TGTGCCAGTAGTGCAGGCGGGGTTAGGACTGAAGCTTTCTTT. Translation: CASSAGGVRTEAFF.

The table lists this clone with a count of one. The chain is built from TRBV6-5 and TRBJ1-6, with D unclear. V was shortened by 2 bases and J by 0 bases, with 8 bases between the two germline ends. The CDR3 has 16 residues. Per germline, CDR1 MNHEY and CDR2 SVGAGI. CDR3 region: CASSYGGLSYNSPLHF. DNA of the CDR3: TGTGCCAGCAGTTACGGCGGCCTCTCCTATAATTCACCCCTCCACTTT.

The rearrangement links TRBV7-9 to TRBJ1-1; D remains ambiguous. This CDR3 has 14 residues. Trimming removed 2 bases at V and 0 bases at J, with 7 bases between. Germline V gives CDR1 SEHNR, CDR2 FQNEAQ (reference sequence). CDR3: CASSLPNMNTEAFF. The CDR3 coding sequence is TGTGCCAGCAGCTTACCGAACATGAACACTGAAGCTTTCTTT. The complete variable domain, with remaining parts taken from reference TRBV7-9 and TRBJ1-1, reads DTGVSQNPRHKITKRGQNVTFRCDPISEHNRLYWYRQTLGQGPEFLTYFQNEAQLEKSRLLSDRFSAERPKGSFSTLEIQRTEQGDSAMYLCASSLPNMNTEAFFGQGTRLTVV.

The chain couples TRBV10-2 to TRBJ2-7; 11 bases are shared with TRBD2. V lost 4 bases to trimming and J lost 6 bases; unmatched junction nucleotides: 5. CDR3 length: 14 amino acids. Germline V gene lookup returns CDR1 WSHSY and CDR2 SAAADI. The CDR3 loop reads CASSVSGGAGEQYF. CDR3 nucleotides: TGCGCCAGCAGTGTTAGCGGGGGGGCGGGCGAGCAGTACTTC.

The V call is TRBV7-6, the J call TRBJ1-3, with D perhaps TRBD1 (6 bases). The V end lost 8 bases, the J end lost 0 bases, and 17 bases lay between the germline ends. CDR1 is SGHVS, CDR2 FNYEAQ, per germline. CDR3 size: 16 residues. The CDR3 nucleotides are TGTGCCAGCCGGAAGGGGGGGGCCTCCTCTGGAAACACCATATATTTT. Its protein product is CASRKGGASSGNTIYF.

The chain employs TRBV7-9 and TRBJ2-7; 10 bases fit TRBD2. The V gene end was trimmed by 5 bases and the J gene end by 0 bases; junction bases not matched to a gene: 7. CDR1 is SEHNR, CDR2 FQNEAQ, per germline (reference sequence). This CDR3 region has 16 residues. For the CDR3, the DNA is TGTGCCAGCAGCCCCCTACTAGCGGGATACTCCTACGAGCAGTACTTC. Its translation is CASSPLLAGYSYEQYF.